The 31 T cell receptor beta chains given below trace back to one sample, sequenced in a study of cytomegalovirus exposure and HLA in healthy donors (dated by TCRdb to about 2017). Library prep was done by the immunoSEQ multiplex PCR assay. For the multiplex PCR, a mixture combining 60 forward primers for TCR Vbeta segments and 13 reverse primers for TCR Jbeta segments was used. What TCRdb holds here is the immuneACCESS table cut down to in-frame rearrangements. Part of the clones is not present; checked against another copy, under half of the missing clones reflect an unresolved V gene, and the others are unexplained. Here the sample has 100,000 to 150,000 clones; 77% occur a single time. The ten largest clones take up roughly 13% of the sample. The sample comprised PBMCs. Receptors originate from a woman in her 40s in good health and CMV-seropositive.

J is TRBJ2-1 and V is TRBV6-1; TRBD2 matches 7 bases. Germline CDR1 and CDR2: MNHNS and SASEGT. CDR3 length equals 14 residues. J was trimmed by 8 bases and V by 6 bases; bases with no gene match: 10. CDR3 residues: CASRAGLPGDEQFF. The CDR3 bases are TGTGCCAGCAGAGCGGGACTCCCCGGCGATGAGCAGTTCTTC.

This clone has only one observation. CDR3 bases: TGTGCCAGCAGCTTGACAGGCTCTGGAAACACCATATATTTT. It yields the protein CASSLTGSGNTIYF. V and J are TRBV5-4 and TRBJ1-3; D is perhaps TRBD1 (5 bases). CDR1 and CDR2 (germline): SGHNT, YYREEE (reference sequence). The CDR3 consists of 14 residues. V was pared by 1 base and J by 0 bases, with 5 bases between.

This clone was detected only once. The chain uses TRBV28 and TRBJ2-7; TRBD2 matches at 10 bases. Germline CDR1 reads MDHEN; CDR2 reads SYDVKM. Trimming removed 3 bases from V and 2 bases from J; junction bases left unmatched: 1. The CDR3 totals 14 residues. In nucleotides, the CDR3 is TGTGCCAGCAGTTTCGGGACTAGCGCCTACGAGCAGTACTTC. The encoded protein is CASSFGTSAYEQYF. The variable domain in full, with the rest retrieved from reference TRBV28 and TRBJ2-7, is DVKVTQSSRYLVKRTGEKVFLECVQDMDHENMFWYRQDPGLGLRLIYFSYDVKMKEKGDIPEGYSVSREKKERFSLILESASTNQTSMYLCASSFGTSAYEQYFGPGTRLTVT.

The chain uses TRBV19 and TRBJ1-1; 8 bases are shared with TRBD1. The CDR3 consists of 17 residues. Germline values: CDR1 LNHDA, CDR2 SQIVND (reference sequence). V dropped 7 bases and J dropped 0; count of bases not matched to a gene: 13. CDR3 DNA: TGTGCCAGTAAAAGGACCAGGGGGCAAGGGTTGAACACTGAAGCTTTCTTT. Translating it yields CASKRTRGQGLNTEAFF.

The chain joins TRBV7-9 to TRBJ2-1, with TRBD2 identical over 8 bases. The J segment lost 9 bases and the V segment lost 0 bases, leaving 13 bases of the junction unmatched. Germline V CDR1 and CDR2: SEHNR, FQNEAQ (reference sequence). The CDR3 runs to 17 residues. The CDR3 spells CASSLAGGLGPKIEQFF. In nucleotides, the CDR3 is TGTGCCAGCAGCTTAGCGGGGGGACTAGGTCCGAAGATTGAGCAGTTCTTC.

This clone was detected only once. The genes are TRBV19 and TRBJ1-5; possibly TRBD1 for D (5 bases). CDR3 length: 15 residues. V was cut by 5 bases and J by 8 bases, with 19 bases left in between. From germline, CDR1 is LNHDA and CDR2 SQIVND (reference sequence). CDR3 protein: CASSRSGRVEKPQHF. The DNA for the CDR3 is TGTGCCAGTAGTCGTTCGGGCAGGGTTGAGAAGCCCCAGCATTTT.

The J gene is TRBJ1-1, the V gene TRBV2; 8 positions match TRBD1. Germline assignment: CDR1 SNHLY and CDR2 FYNNEI. This CDR3 region has 14 residues. The ends lost 7 bases at V and 3 bases at J; junction bases unmatched: 7. DNA of the CDR3: TGTGCCAGCATCGAACTACAGGGGGACACTGAAGCTTTCTTT. This encodes CASIELQGDTEAFF.

The chain links TRBV5-6 to TRBJ2-7, with 12 bases identical to TRBD2. CDR3 length equals 18 residues. Looked up from germline, CDR1 is SGHDT and CDR2 is YYEEEE. V shed 3 bases, J shed 3 bases, and the junction held 13 bases outside the gene matches. The CDR3, as DNA: TGTGCCAGCAGCTCACCACTAGCGGGAGGCCGGCGGGTCTACGAGCAGTACTTC. It specifies CASSSPLAGGRRVYEQYF.

The chain carries TRBV5-1 and TRBJ2-1; the D gene is possibly TRBD2 (5 bases). The germline V gene encodes CDR1 SGHRS and CDR2 YFSETQ. The V end was cut by 0 bases, the J end by 5 bases, with 6 bases between. CDR3 size: 13 residues. In DNA, the CDR3 is TGCGCCAGCAGCTTGGACGGGAACAATGAGCAGTTCTTC. It specifies CASSLDGNNEQFF.

The V call is TRBV5-5, the J call TRBJ2-3, with a possible D match to TRBD2 (6 bases). Trimming stripped 3 bases from V and 1 base from J, with 9 bases between. CDR3 length equals 14 residues. Germline V gene lookup returns CDR1 SGHKS and CDR2 YYEKEE (reference sequence). CDR3 DNA: TGTGCCAGCAGCTCCTTAGCGGGCACAGATACGCAGTATTTT. Residues: CASSSLAGTDTQYF.

The chain recombines TRBV6-6 with TRBJ1-1; unclear D gene. Trimming pared 6 bases from V and 0 bases from J, leaving 8 bases between. The CDR3 totals 13 residues. CDR1 is MNHNY and CDR2 is SVGAGI in the germline V gene (reference sequence). DNA of the CDR3: TGTGCCAGCAGCCCGACTCTGAACACTGAAGCTTTCTTT. This sequence encodes CASSPTLNTEAFF.

The chain joins TRBV19 to TRBJ2-5; 10 bases agree with TRBD2. Germline CDR1 reads LNHDA; CDR2 reads SQIVND (reference sequence). After removal of 5 bases from V and 5 bases from J, the junction contained 11 bases not matched to a gene. This CDR3 comprises 16 residues. The CDR3 DNA is TGTGCCAGTAGTCCCTTAGCGGGAGCGGGAGGGGAGACCCAGTACTTC. This translates into CASSPLAGAGGETQYF.

V is TRBV28 and J is TRBJ1-5; no clear D. V lost 1 base, J lost 7 bases, and 11 bases lay in between. This CDR3 spans 14 amino acids. CDR1 and CDR2 (germline): MDHEN, SYDVKM. CDR3 nucleotides: TGTGCCAGCAGTTTATCACGGGTAGGCCAGCCCCAGCATTTT. The encoded protein is CASSLSRVGQPQHF.

The genes are TRBV4-1 and TRBJ1-5; 8 bases match TRBD1. In germline, CDR1 is MGHRA, CDR2 YSYEKL. The CDR3 sequence is 15 residues long. V shed 4 bases and J 0 bases; nucleotides not matched to a gene: 2. The DNA for the CDR3 is TGCGCCAGCAGCCCGGGACAGGCTAGCAATCAGCCCCAGCATTTT. Its protein product is CASSPGQASNQPQHF.

This chain joins TRBV19 and TRBJ2-5; D is unclear. The DNA end lines up better with TRBJ2-7; the J call may be wrong. Germline loops: CDR1 LNHDA, CDR2 SQIVND (reference sequence). CDR3 length: 16 amino acids. The CDR3 protein is CASSKLSADISYEQYF. CDR3 coding DNA: TGTGCCAGTAGTAAACTCTCGGCGGATATCTCCTACGAGCAGTACTTC.

This clone appeared a few times. The gene calls are TRBV28 and TRBJ1-1, with 9 bases fitting TRBD1. J was trimmed by 0 bases and V by 6 bases; bases with no gene match: 5. Germline values: CDR1 MDHEN, CDR2 SYDVKM. The CDR3 has 15 residues. CDR3 in amino acids: CASRLRTGVNTEAFF. As DNA, the CDR3 is TGTGCCAGCAGACTTAGGACAGGGGTGAACACTGAAGCTTTCTTT. The full variable domain, completed using reference TRBV28 and TRBJ1-1, is DVKVTQSSRYLVKRTGEKVFLECVQDMDHENMFWYRQDPGLGLRLIYFSYDVKMKEKGDIPEGYSVSREKKERFSLILESASTNQTSMYLCASRLRTGVNTEAFFGQGTRLTVV.

V usage is TRBV6-5 and J usage is TRBJ1-5, with a tentative D call TRBD1 (5 bases). This CDR3 has 14 residues. Germline V CDR1 and CDR2: MNHEY, SVGAGI. The V end was cut by 5 bases, the J end by 6 bases, with 14 bases between. CDR3 coding DNA: TGTGCCAGCAGTCCGAAGGGGATAGGTCAGCCCCAGCATTTT. It specifies CASSPKGIGQPQHF.

This rearrangement joins TRBV19 to TRBJ1-5, with D perhaps TRBD1 (6 bases). The length of the CDR3 is 16 residues. The germline gives CDR1 LNHDA, CDR2 SQIVND (reference sequence). V was cut by 5 bases and J by 4 bases, with 18 bases left in between. CDR3 sequence: CASSFPRGVGNQPQHF. The CDR3 DNA reads TGTGCCAGTAGTTTCCCCAGGGGAGTTGGAAATCAGCCCCAGCATTTT.

The rearrangement joins TRBV5-5 to TRBJ2-7, with D possibly matching TRBD2 (5 bases). Deletions cut 10 bases from V and 3 bases from J, with 23 bases between. The CDR3 loop spans 15 amino acids. Per germline, CDR1 SGHKS and CDR2 YYEKEE (reference sequence). This CDR3 is CASEPVSGENYEQYF. The DNA for the CDR3 is TGTGCCTCGGAACCGGTGTCCGGGGAGAACTACGAGCAGTACTTC.

This clone appeared once. The chain is built from TRBV5-8 and TRBJ2-3; 10 bases map to TRBD2. The ends lost 2 bases at V and 3 bases at J; junction bases unmatched: 12. Germline CDR1 and CDR2: SGHTS and YDEGEE. The CDR3 consists of 18 residues. CDR3 in DNA: TGTGCCAGCAGCTTAACTAGCGGGGAACGGAGGCCAACAGATACGCAGTATTTT. Translation: CASSLTSGERRPTDTQYF.

This clone came up a few times. The J gene is TRBJ1-2, the V gene TRBV6-1; 8 bases match TRBD1. V dropped 4 bases and J dropped 8; count of bases not matched to a gene: 3. This CDR3 has 12 residues. Germline V gene lookup returns CDR1 MNHNS and CDR2 SASEGT. CDR3 region: CASSGQGYGYTF. For the CDR3, the DNA is TGTGCCAGCAGTGGACAGGGGTACGGCTACACCTTC.

The table lists this clone with a few counts. The rearrangement joins TRBV19 to TRBJ2-7; 9 bases are shared with TRBD1. This CDR3 is built from 14 residues. Germline V gene lookup returns CDR1 LNHDA and CDR2 SQIVND (reference sequence). J gave up 6 bases and V 4 bases, and 7 bases lay outside the gene matches. The CDR3 DNA follows: TGTGCCAGTAGTACTACAGGGGGCGGGTCCGAGCAGTACTTC. Translation gives CASSTTGGGSEQYF.

The chain is built from TRBV9 and TRBJ2-3, with TRBD2 matching 8 bases. Germline-derived CDR1 and CDR2 are SGDLS and YYNGEE. The CDR3 has 15 amino acids. J lost 3 bases, V lost 4 bases, and 7 bases had no gene match. CDR3 loop: CASSPRLANTDTQYF. The CDR3 DNA follows: TGTGCCAGCAGCCCTCGACTAGCGAATACAGATACGCAGTATTTT.

The chain joins TRBV28 to TRBJ1-2; D might be TRBD1 (6 bases). The CDR3 length is 14 residues. CDR1 and CDR2 from the germline V gene are MDHEN and SYDVKM. The V end was cut by 2 bases, the J end by 2 bases, with 9 bases between. CDR3 nucleotide sequence: TGTGCCAGCAGTTTAGGCGGACAGAACTATGGCTACACCTTC. Translating it yields CASSLGGQNYGYTF.

The chain employs TRBV11-1 and TRBJ1-2, with 7 bases fitting TRBD1. This CDR3 spans 14 amino acids. V dropped 3 bases and J dropped 4; count of bases not matched to a gene: 5. Germline CDR1 is SGHAT and CDR2 is FQDESV (reference sequence). The CDR3: CASSFSPGGYGYTF. The CDR3 DNA follows: TGTGCCAGCAGCTTCTCCCCAGGGGGCTATGGCTACACCTTC.

The chain joins TRBV19 to TRBJ1-1; D may be TRBD1 (6 bases). V was shortened by 5 bases and J by 7 bases, with 8 bases between the two germline ends. Germline V gene lookup returns CDR1 LNHDA and CDR2 SQIVND (reference sequence). The CDR3 sequence is 11 residues long. Written as DNA, the CDR3 is TGTGCCAGTAGTCAGGGGAGTGAAGCTTTCTTT. Translating it yields CASSQGSEAFF.

Notes on this clone: One end of the junction does not line up with germline, which may come from a read error. The J gene is TRBJ1-2, the V gene TRBV7-9, with a possible D match to TRBD1 (5 bases). CDR3 length equals 12 residues. The V gene's germline CDR1 is SEHNR and CDR2 FQNEAQ (reference sequence). The CDR3, as DNA: TGTTCCAGCAGTCTCATGGACATCGGCTACACCTTC. The encoded protein is CSSSLMDIGYTF.

This chain connects TRBV10-2 to TRBJ2-1; 9 bases match TRBD2. V gave up 3 bases and J gave up 6 bases; unmatched junction bases: 6. The germline V gene encodes CDR1 WSHSY and CDR2 SAAADI. The CDR3 length is 15 residues. As DNA, the CDR3 is TGCGCCAGCAGTGATAGGACTAGCGTCGTCAATGAGCAGTTCTTC. Translated, it gives CASSDRTSVVNEQFF.

This chain joins TRBV5-1 and TRBJ2-2, with no clear D. CDR1 and CDR2 from the germline V gene are SGHRS and YFSETQ. Trimming removed 4 bases at V and 6 bases at J, with 13 bases between. The CDR3 is 14 residues long. The CDR3 loop is CASSPEKPAGELFF. The CDR3 region has the DNA TGCGCCAGCAGCCCGGAGAAACCAGCCGGGGAGCTGTTTTTT.

The chain is built from TRBV2 and TRBJ1-1; D is uncertain. This CDR3 is 13 amino acids long. V dropped 6 bases and J dropped 0 bases, with 8 bases sitting between them. CDR1 and CDR2 (germline): SNHLY, FYNNEI. Written as DNA, the CDR3 is TGTGCCAGCAGATATACTCTGAACACTGAAGCTTTCTTT. It codes for CASRYTLNTEAFF.

The CDR3 sequence is CAGARAGANVLTF. The CDR3 coding sequence is TGTGCCGGGGCGCGAGCTGGGGCCAACGTCCTGACTTTC. This chain uses TRBV6-5 with TRBJ2-6; weak D call: TRBD1 (5 bases). Germline-derived CDR1 and CDR2 are MNHEY and SVGAGI. This CDR3 has 13 residues. V shed 11 bases and J shed 2 bases, with 10 bases lying between them.